One sample yielded the 9 T cell receptor beta chains listed below, sequenced in a study of shared clonotypes between healthy human individuals. Some clones are missing from TCRdb's copy, which holds only in-frame ones; the method was immunoSEQ multiplex PCR. The sample holds some 2.4 million clones, 93% seen once. The sample consisted of naive CD4+ T cells from PBMCs. Subset given: CD45RA+ positively selected. These receptors were obtained from a man aged 18 to 35 in good health. Some clones in this sample may be carry-over from other donors' samples.

This chain links TRBV5-1 with TRBJ2-7; tentatively, D is TRBD2 (6 bases). The CDR3 runs 16 residues. Trimming stripped 4 bases from V and 2 bases from J, with 19 bases between. Germline-derived CDR1 and CDR2 are SGHRS and YFSETQ. The CDR3 DNA sequence: TGCGCCAGCAGCGGCAGCCCGGGGGTCCTCACCTACGAGCAGTACTTC. This sequence encodes CASSGSPGVLTYEQYF.

The V call is TRBV5-4, the J call TRBJ2-7; 10 bases are a match to TRBD2. The CDR3 is 15 amino acids. Trimming cost V 2 bases and J 3 bases; bases outside gene matches: 5. Germline V gives CDR1 SGHNT, CDR2 YYREEE (reference sequence). The CDR3: CASSFRLAGVYEQYF. In DNA form, the CDR3 reads TGTGCCAGCAGCTTTCGGCTAGCGGGAGTCTACGAGCAGTACTTC. Variable domain in full (rest from reference TRBV5-4 and TRBJ2-7): ETGVTQSPTHLIKTRGQQVTLRCSSQSGHNTVSWYQQALGQGPQFIFQYYREEENGRGNFPPRFSGLQFPNYSSELNVNALELDDSALYLCASSFRLAGVYEQYFGPGTRLTVT.

The rearrangement uses TRBV5-5 and TRBJ1-5; no clear D gene. There are 13 residues in the CDR3. Germline V CDR1 and CDR2: SGHKS, YYEKEE (reference sequence). The V gene lost 5 bases and the J gene lost 9 bases, with 15 bases spanning the gap. CDR3 nucleotides: TGTGCCAGCAGTCCATTGCCCTGGCGGCCCCAGCATTTT. Translation gives CASSPLPWRPQHF.

The chain combines TRBV6-1 with TRBJ2-7; 7 nucleotides align to TRBD1. The length of the CDR3 is 15 residues. V was clipped by 4 bases and J by 6 bases; unmatched bases: 12. CDR1 and CDR2 (germline): MNHNS, SASEGT. For the CDR3, the DNA is TGTGCCAGCAGTGGGGTAGGGACAGTCCTTTCCGAGCAGTACTTC. Residues: CASSGVGTVLSEQYF.

This CDR3 reads CAWSERRDTQYF. The DNA for the CDR3 is TGTGCCTGGAGTGAGAGGAGGGATACGCAGTATTTT. The chain couples TRBV30 to TRBJ2-3, with a possible D match to TRBD2 (5 bases). CDR1 GTSNPN and CDR2 SVGIG come from the germline V gene (reference sequence). V lost 1 base, J lost 6 bases, and 8 bases lay in between. This CDR3 is 12 amino acids long.

V is TRBV25-1 and J is TRBJ2-2, with D perhaps TRBD1 (6 bases). This CDR3 region has 14 residues. Trimming pared 8 bases from V and 2 bases from J, leaving 12 bases between. Germline CDR1 and CDR2: MGHDK and SYGVNS. Here the CDR3 DNA reads TGTGCCAGCCAAGGACAGCTTAACACCGGGGAGCTGTTTTTT. It specifies CASQGQLNTGELFF.

The J gene is TRBJ2-3, the V gene TRBV4-2; D is ambiguous. Germline-derived CDR1 and CDR2 are LGHNA and YNFKEQ. V gave up 4 bases and J gave up 0 bases, with 14 bases separating them. The CDR3 consists of 16 residues. Here the CDR3 reads CASSRELANSTDTQYF. CDR3 DNA: TGTGCCAGCAGCCGAGAACTCGCAAATAGCACAGATACGCAGTATTTT.

This chain joins TRBV11-3 and TRBJ2-3, with a possible D match to TRBD1 (6 bases). The CDR3 is made up of 17 amino acids. The germline gives CDR1 SGHNT, CDR2 YENEEA. The germline V and J ends were trimmed by 1 base and 0 bases, with 14 bases remaining between them. CDR3 nucleotide sequence: TGTGCCAGCAGCTTAGGTGCCCTCGGACAGAGCACAGATACGCAGTATTTT. It yields the protein CASSLGALGQSTDTQYF.

For this clone: An end of the junction does not agree with germline; a read error may underlie this. The gene calls are TRBV27 and TRBJ2-3; the D gene is possibly TRBD1 (5 bases). The germline V gene has CDR1 MNHEY and CDR2 SMNVEV (reference sequence). The CDR3 totals 14 residues. The CDR3 reads CASGFWGYTDTQYF. The CDR3 coding sequence is TGTGCCAGCGGTTTCTGGGGCTACACAGATACGCAGTATTTT.